The 6 T cell receptor beta chains listed next were all sequenced from one sample in a study of T-cell reconstitution after alpha-beta-depleted transplantation in children. During its preparation, the TCRbeta library received unique molecular identifiers. TCRdb fed the PCR reads into MiXCR, producing one record per CDR3 protein. This table holds hundreds of thousands of distinct CDR3 sequences, roughly 13% found once. The material sequenced was PBMCs, mostly from graft donor cells, taken 360 days after TCRalphabeta/CD19-depleted stem cell transplant. The receptor source for this set is a male patient between 5 and 17 years old who had a stem cell transplant for acute myeloid leukemia, so the T cells may come from the graft donor.

This clonotype occurred many times. The chain combines TRBV5-6 with TRBJ2-7; 7 bases are shared with TRBD2. After removal of 6 bases from V and 2 bases from J, the junction contained 11 bases not matched to a gene. The CDR3 length is 15 residues. CDR1 and CDR2 from the germline V gene are SGHDT and YYEEEE. The CDR3 sequence: CASNPRGGKTYEQYF. CDR3 DNA: TGTGCCAGCAACCCTAGGGGAGGGAAGACCTACGAGCAGTACTTC.

V gene TRBV6-2 or TRBV6-3 combines with J gene TRBJ2-2; D may be TRBD2 (5 bases). V shed 5 bases and J shed 0 bases, with 19 bases lying between them. Germline values: CDR1 MNHEY, CDR2 SVGEGT. The CDR3 loop spans 18 amino acids. This CDR3 reads CASSPPILLVPNTGELFF. The CDR3 nucleotides read TGTGCCAGCAGTCCACCCATTTTACTAGTGCCGAACACCGGGGAGCTGTTTTTT.

This clonotype was seen a few times. The rearrangement uses TRBV7-9 and TRBJ2-1; D ambiguous. The CDR3 totals 13 residues. The V end lost 5 bases, the J end lost 12 bases, and 17 bases lay between the germline ends. Germline lookup yields CDR1 SEHNR and CDR2 FQNEAQ (reference sequence). The CDR3 region is CASSPMSDPAQFF. The CDR3, as DNA: TGTGCCAGCAGCCCAATGAGCGACCCCGCGCAGTTCTTC.

This chain uses TRBV24-1 with TRBJ2-3; 7 bases match TRBD2. This CDR3 has 17 amino acids. CDR1 and CDR2 from the germline V gene are KGHDR and SFDVKD. The V segment lost 0 bases and the J segment 3 bases; nucleotides outside the gene matches: 8. The CDR3 loop is CATSDLASSGMTDTQYF. In nucleotides, the CDR3 is TGTGCCACCAGTGATTTGGCCTCTAGCGGTATGACAGATACGCAGTATTTT.

This clonotype was seen repeatedly, ten times or more. The rearrangement joins TRBV28 to TRBJ2-1; D gene ambiguous. Trimming took 2 bases from V and 3 from J, leaving 8 bases between them. Germline V gives CDR1 MDHEN, CDR2 SYDVKM. The CDR3 length is 14 residues. This CDR3 is CASSLGPLYNEQFF. The DNA of the CDR3 is TGTGCCAGCAGTTTAGGGCCTCTCTACAATGAGCAGTTCTTC.

This sequence joins TRBV4-3 and TRBJ2-1, with D maybe TRBD2 (5 bases). The ends were cut back, 1 base at V and 2 bases at J, with 12 bases in the middle. The CDR3 is 16 amino acids. Germline loops: CDR1 LGHNA, CDR2 YSLEER. The CDR3 DNA reads TGCGCCAGCAGCCAAGGAGAGGGTACCCCCTACAATGAGCAGTTCTTC. It translates to CASSQGEGTPYNEQFF.